This T cell receptor (beta chain) was found in a study of T cells after yellow fever vaccination. This clonotype was observed many times. TCRdb re-analysed the 5' RACE reads in MiXCR, keeping a single row per CDR3 protein. The repertoire consists of approximately 110,000 distinct CDR3 sequences, with under 8% occurring once and the leading ten covering 2.5%. The CDR3 extends over 13 amino acids. CDR1 is PRHDT and CDR2 is FYEKMQ in the germline V gene (reference sequence). V gave up 7 bases and J gave up 2 bases; unmatched junction bases: 4. Sequenced here: CD4+ T cells sorted from PBMCs, sampled 10 to 11 days after the first yellow fever vaccination. The chain recombines TRBV13 with TRBJ2-5, with 7 bases that match TRBD1. This TCR came from a man younger than 35 who received the YFV17D yellow fever vaccine. The DNA for the CDR3 is TGTGCCAGCACGTACAGGGGTCAAGAGACCCAGTACTTC. Translation gives CASTYRGQETQYF.